Below are 9 T cell receptor beta chains sequenced from a single sample in a study of OX40 agonist ivuxolimab in advanced cancers. Data came from immunoSEQ multiplex PCR; TCRdb stores just in-frame clones and leaves some out. The data hold tens of thousands of clones, with 87% observed a single time. The input for sequencing was CD4+ or CD8+ T cells sorted from blood, taken in a trial of the OX40 agonist ivuxolimab. All receptors come from an adult with an advanced solid tumor such as melanoma, head and neck, liver or kidney cancer.

The V and J genes are TRBV7-2 and TRBJ2-7; no reliable D call. Germline V CDR1 and CDR2: SGHTA, FQGNSA. The V and J ends lost 5 bases and 3 bases respectively, with 8 bases between them. CDR3 length: 12 amino acids. The CDR3 sequence is CASSPTGYEQYF. The CDR3 region has the DNA TGTGCCAGCAGCCCCACCGGCTACGAGCAGTACTTC.

The gene calls are TRBV19 and TRBJ2-1, with 11 bases matching TRBD2. Losses at the gene ends were 4 bases for V and 4 bases for J; bases not matched to a gene: 15. The CDR3 consists of 19 residues. Germline V gives CDR1 LNHDA, CDR2 SQIVND (reference sequence). CDR3 amino acids: CASSTHRLAGRREYNEQFF. The CDR3, as DNA: TGTGCCAGTAGTACCCATCGACTAGCGGGGAGGAGGGAATACAATGAGCAGTTCTTC.

The CDR3 nucleotides read TGCGCCAGCAGCCAAGAAGGTGGGGCGACTAGCGGGGGGCCCACAGATACGCAGTATTTT. It is translated as CASSQEGGATSGGPTDTQYF. The rearrangement joins TRBV4-3 to TRBJ2-3; 13 bases align to TRBD2. The germline V gene encodes CDR1 LGHNA and CDR2 YSLEER. The length of the CDR3 is 20 residues. The V segment lost 0 bases and the J segment 2 bases; nucleotides outside the gene matches: 11.

The sample holds a few counts of this clone. This rearrangement joins TRBV11-3 to TRBJ1-2; TRBD1 is a possible D gene (5 bases). There are 17 residues in the CDR3. The V end lost 7 bases, the J end lost 3 bases, and 24 bases lay between the germline ends. Germline V gene sequence: CDR1 SGHNT, CDR2 YENEEA. The CDR3 bases are TGTGCCAGCATCTCTTCTTCGGGCAGGGATGGTGACTATGGCTACACCTTC. Translation gives CASISSSGRDGDYGYTF.

V and J are TRBV19 and TRBJ1-1; the match to TRBD1 covers 8 bases. The germline V gene encodes CDR1 LNHDA and CDR2 SQIVND (reference sequence). V lost 8 bases and J lost 5; bases outside the gene matches: 7. This CDR3 region has 13 residues. The CDR3 DNA reads TGTGCCAGTGCAGGACAGGGATATACTGAAGCTTTCTTT. Its protein is CASAGQGYTEAFF. Drawing the rest from reference TRBV19 and TRBJ1-1, the complete variable domain is DGGITQSPKYLFRKEGQNVTLSCEQNLNHDAMYWYRQDPGQGLRLIYYSQIVNDFQKGDIAEGYSVSREKKESFPLTVTSAQKNPTAFYLCASAGQGYTEAFFGQGTRLTVV.

The V gene is TRBV5-1, the J gene TRBJ1-2; D perhaps matches TRBD1 (6 bases). This CDR3 has 12 amino acids. The germline CDR1 and CDR2 sequences are SGHRS and YFSETQ. V lost 4 bases to trimming and J lost 8 bases, with 12 bases between them. The CDR3 protein is CASSPEGGGYTF. The CDR3 coding sequence is TGCGCCAGCAGCCCGGAAGGGGGAGGCTACACCTTC.

The V and J genes are TRBV4-2 and TRBJ1-2, with D unresolved. Between the trimmed V and J ends, which lost 0 bases and 7 bases, there was a span of 9 bases. The length of the CDR3 is 13 residues. The germline V gene has CDR1 LGHNA and CDR2 YNFKEQ. CDR3 loop: CASSQDPLGGYTF. CDR3 bases: TGTGCCAGCAGCCAAGATCCCCTCGGTGGCTACACCTTC.

This sequence joins TRBV4-2 and TRBJ1-5; no definite D call. The CDR3 covers 15 residues. Trimming cost V 0 bases and J 1 base, with 7 bases left between them. Per the germline V gene, CDR1 is LGHNA and CDR2 is YNFKEQ. The CDR3 nucleotides read TGTGCCAGCAGCCAAGATACACAGAGCAATCAGCCCCAGCATTTT. Its protein is CASSQDTQSNQPQHF.

This clone was seen just once. One end of the junction fails to match germline, which may point to a read error. The chain uses TRBV5-1 and TRBJ2-7; possibly TRBD2 for D (6 bases). The CDR3 has 14 residues. The germline V gene has CDR1 SGHRS and CDR2 YFSETQ. The CDR3 protein is CASTQTPSSAEQYF. DNA of the CDR3: TGTGCCAGCACCCAAACTCCTTCTAGCGCCGAGCAGTACTTC.